A single sample is the source of the 26 T cell receptor beta chains below, sequenced in a study of immune characterization of retroperitoneal liposarcoma. TCRdb re-derived calls from the PCR reads in MiXCR, one entry per CDR3 protein. The sample has 9,500 to 14,000 distinct CDR3 sequences; about a quarter are singletons. Specimen: tumor tissue. All receptors derive from a female donor with retroperitoneal liposarcoma.

Judged by abundance, this clonotype is medium-sized. This sequence joins TRBV27 and TRBJ2-1; the D gene could be TRBD1 or TRBD2 (6 bases each). The J call may be incorrect, as the DNA end agrees better with TRBJ2-7. Germline loops: CDR1 MNHEY, CDR2 SMNVEV (reference sequence). This CDR3 has 19 residues. The CDR3 DNA follows: TGTGCCAGCAGGTTAAGGGGAGCAAGGGTGCAAGCAGGGGAGGTCGAGCAGTACTTC. Translation gives CASRLRGARVQAGEVEQYF.

This clonotype was seen ten or more times. The chain couples TRBV7-2 to TRBJ2-1; 10 bases fit TRBD2. The V gene's germline CDR1 is SGHTA and CDR2 FQGNSA. V trimming: 3 bases; J trimming: 10 bases; junction bases outside the gene matches: 18. The CDR3 runs 18 residues. In nucleotides, the CDR3 is TGTGCCAGCAGCTTTTATCTAGCGGGAGATGTAGACTCCTACGAGCAGTTCTTC. Translation: CASSFYLAGDVDSYEQFF.

This clonotype appeared a few times. The V call is TRBV7-6, the J call TRBJ2-1; D not resolved. The end of the DNA aligns better with TRBJ2-7, so the J call may be wrong. The CDR3 contains 12 residues. Germline V gives CDR1 SGHVS, CDR2 FNYEAQ. The DNA of the CDR3 is TGTGCCAGCAGCCTCCTATGGAATGAGCAGTACTTC. Its protein is CASSLLWNEQYF.

This clonotype was seen a few times. The V and J genes are TRBV24-1 and TRBJ2-1; 11 bases map to TRBD1. Germline CDR1 is KGHDR and CDR2 is SFDVKD. This CDR3 has 17 residues. Trimming cost V 0 bases and J 2 bases; bases outside gene matches: 2. This CDR3 reads CATSDLAGQGAYNEQFF. DNA of the CDR3: TGTGCCACCAGTGATTTGGCGGGACAGGGGGCCTACAATGAGCAGTTCTTC.

This clonotype was counted at least ten times. V is TRBV11-2 and J is TRBJ2-2; possibly TRBD1 for D (5 bases). CDR1 SGHAT and CDR2 FQNNGV come from the germline V gene. V was shortened by 2 bases and J by 5 bases, with 15 bases between the two germline ends. This CDR3 is built from 16 residues. The CDR3 DNA sequence: TGTGCCAGCAGCTTAACAATCAACAGGATTACCGGGGAGCTGTTTTTT. Translating it yields CASSLTINRITGELFF.

This clonotype was seen more than once but under ten times. V gene TRBV7-8 combines with J gene TRBJ2-2; no firm D call. Germline CDR1 and CDR2: SGHVS and FQNEAQ. The CDR3 loop spans 12 amino acids. The V end lost 5 bases, the J end lost 6 bases, and 7 bases lay between the germline ends. The CDR3 is CASSGRSGELFF. CDR3 in DNA: TGTGCCAGCAGCGGCCGGTCCGGGGAGCTGTTTTTT.

The gene calls are TRBV6-1 and TRBJ2-1; D possibly uses TRBD1 or TRBD2 (5 bases each). The germline gives CDR1 MNHNS, CDR2 SASEGT. Trimming left V 5 bases short and J 10 bases short, with 21 bases between. The CDR3 runs 15 residues. CDR3 nucleotides: TGTGCCAGCAGTCCGGGGACCTCCTGGACCGGGGAGCAGTTCTTC. This gives the protein CASSPGTSWTGEQFF.

This clonotype is categorized as medium-sized. The chain links TRBV7-6 to TRBJ2-6; D is undetermined. This CDR3 has 15 amino acids. Germline CDR1 reads SGHVS; CDR2 reads FNYEAQ. Trimming left V 3 bases short and J 1 base short, with 7 bases between. This chain's CDR3 is CASSFTASGANVLTF. CDR3 in DNA: TGTGCCAGCAGCTTTACTGCATCTGGGGCCAACGTCCTGACTTTC.

V is TRBV6-6 and J is TRBJ2-1; D unclear. The V and J ends lost 7 bases and 5 bases respectively, with 6 bases between them. The germline CDR1 and CDR2 sequences are MNHNY and SVGAGI (reference sequence). This CDR3 spans 11 amino acids. CDR3 amino acids: CASTWDNEQFF. The CDR3 DNA follows: TGTGCCAGCACTTGGGACAATGAGCAGTTCTTC.

For this clonotype: Its ends do not fully match the called genes, so a read error is possible. The V call is TRBV27, the J call TRBJ2-3; D is uncertain. Germline-derived CDR1 and CDR2 are MNHEY and SMNVEV (reference sequence). The CDR3 is 13 residues long. The CDR3 region is CASSFGNQETQFF. CDR3 sequence (DNA): TGTGCCAGCAGTTTTGGCAACCAAGAGACCCAGTTCTTT.

This clonotype was observed a few times. This rearrangement joins TRBV6-6 to TRBJ1-1; no reliable D call. Germline V lookup: CDR1 MNHNY, CDR2 SVGAGI (reference sequence). The CDR3 sequence is 15 residues long. The V and J ends lost 0 bases and 1 base respectively, with 9 bases between them. CDR3 sequence reads: CASSYSNKGNTEAFF. CDR3 sequence (DNA): TGTGCCAGCAGTTACTCGAACAAGGGGAACACTGAAGCTTTCTTT.

The chain carries TRBV6-1 and TRBJ1-2; D call uncertain. Germline V gene lookup returns CDR1 MNHNS and CDR2 SASEGT. Trimming removed 0 bases at V and 0 bases at J, with 11 bases between. The CDR3 totals 16 residues. The CDR3 spells CASSEAGPLSNYGYTF. In DNA, the CDR3 is TGTGCCAGCAGTGAAGCGGGTCCCCTTTCTAACTATGGCTACACCTTC.

This clonotype is categorized as medium-sized (0.01 to 0.1%). The chain links TRBV11-3 to TRBJ2-3; unclear D gene. The CDR3 has 13 residues. The germline V gene has CDR1 SGHNT and CDR2 YENEEA. The germline V and J ends were trimmed by 1 base and 6 bases, with 8 bases remaining between them. CDR3 amino acids: CASSLGRFDTQYF. CDR3 bases: TGTGCCAGCAGCTTAGGCCGCTTTGATACGCAGTATTTT.

By share of the sample, this clonotype is medium-sized. The chain employs TRBV6-1 and TRBJ2-5, with 10 bases aligning to TRBD1. The trim removed 4 bases at V and 5 bases at J, leaving 7 bases unmatched. The germline V gene has CDR1 MNHNS and CDR2 SASEGT. The CDR3 contains 15 residues. CDR3 nucleotide sequence: TGTGCCAGCAGTGCCTGGACAGGGGGTGCGGAGACCCAGTACTTC. It encodes CASSAWTGGAETQYF.

The table lists this clonotype with many counts. This rearrangement joins TRBV6-1 to TRBJ2-7; TRBD2 is a possible D gene (6 bases). CDR1 MNHNS and CDR2 SASEGT come from the germline V gene. The CDR3 extends over 14 amino acids. V was pared by 4 bases and J by 2 bases, with 12 bases between. In nucleotides, the CDR3 is TGTGCCAGCAGTGGGCCCGGGGGAACCTACGAGCAGTACTTC. Translating it yields CASSGPGGTYEQYF.

This clonotype has at least ten counts. The chain is built from TRBV12-3 or TRBV12-4 and TRBJ1-1; possibly TRBD1 for D (6 bases). The CDR3 runs 15 residues. Trimming shortened V by 3 bases and J by 5 bases, and 16 bases separated the two germline ends. The CDR3 here is CASSFYGQGITEAFF. The CDR3 DNA reads TGTGCCAGCAGTTTCTACGGGCAGGGGATTACTGAAGCTTTCTTT.

This clonotype was seen repeatedly, ten times or more. The V and J genes are TRBV11-3 and TRBJ2-1; weak D call: TRBD1 (6 bases). The end of the DNA is better explained by TRBJ2-7, so the J call may be wrong. Germline CDR1 and CDR2: SGHNT and YENEEA. The CDR3 totals 14 residues. Here the CDR3 reads CASSLFRGAYEQYF. As DNA, the CDR3 is TGTGCCAGCAGCTTGTTCAGGGGCGCCTACGAGCAGTACTTC.

This sequence joins TRBV6-4 and TRBJ2-1; D is ambiguous. V was pared by 2 bases and J by 2 bases, with 10 bases between. Germline lookup yields CDR1 MRHNA and CDR2 SNTAGT. CDR3 size: 15 residues. CDR3 protein: CASSDPYSAYNEQFF. The CDR3 DNA follows: TGTGCCAGCAGTGACCCGTACAGTGCCTACAATGAGCAGTTCTTC.

As concerns this clonotype: A much larger clone differs by one base, so this may be a read error. The genes are TRBV6-1 and TRBJ1-2, with 9 nucleotides matching TRBD1. The CDR3 length is 15 residues. V dropped 10 bases and J dropped 6; count of bases not matched to a gene: 15. Germline V gives CDR1 MNHNS, CDR2 SASEGT. CDR3 region: CANTRRQGETHGYTF. As DNA, the CDR3 is TGTGCCAACACCCGAAGACAGGGGGAAACGCATGGCTACACCTTC.

By sample fraction, this clonotype is medium-sized (0.01 to 0.1%). This sequence joins TRBV7-2 and TRBJ2-3, with TRBD1 as a possible D gene (7 bases). V lost 5 bases and J lost 4, with 22 bases in between. The CDR3 runs to 17 residues. Germline values: CDR1 SGHTA, CDR2 FQGNSA. The CDR3 coding sequence is TGTGCCAGCAGCGGGTTAGGGGGCGGGATGCGATCAGATACGCAGTATTTT. Its translation is CASSGLGGGMRSDTQYF.

This clonotype has a handful of counts. The rearrangement uses TRBV12-3 or TRBV12-4 and TRBJ2-5, with 11 bases that match TRBD2. The CDR3 is 14 amino acids. V shed 6 bases and J 1 base; nucleotides not matched to a gene: 1. This chain's CDR3 is CASSGTSGQETQYF. In nucleotides, the CDR3 is TGTGCCAGCAGCGGGACTAGCGGCCAAGAGACCCAGTACTTC.

This clonotype appeared many times. This rearrangement joins TRBV6-1 to TRBJ2-1; 9 bases fit TRBD2. With 7 bases clipped from V and 9 bases from J, the junction kept 10 bases outside the gene matches. Germline assignment: CDR1 MNHNS and CDR2 SASEGT. This CDR3 contains 14 residues. CDR3 loop: CASKVAGGDSEQFF. CDR3 DNA: TGTGCCAGCAAGGTGGCGGGAGGGGATAGTGAGCAGTTCTTC.

The V and J genes are TRBV7-6 and TRBJ1-1, with D uncertain. V gave up 4 bases and J gave up 4 bases, with 4 bases separating them. Germline V gene sequence: CDR1 SGHVS, CDR2 FNYEAQ. The CDR3 has 11 residues. CDR3 sequence reads: CASSSSTEAFF. The CDR3, as DNA: TGTGCCAGCAGCTCCTCCACTGAAGCTTTCTTT.

The rearrangement links TRBV4-1 to TRBJ1-1; tentatively, D is TRBD1 (5 bases). Germline V gives CDR1 MGHRA, CDR2 YSYEKL. Deletions cut 3 bases from V and 1 base from J, with 9 bases between. The CDR3 is 14 residues long. In nucleotides, the CDR3 is TGCGCCAGCAGCCACCTAACAGGGAACACTGAAGCTTTCTTT. This sequence encodes CASSHLTGNTEAFF.

This clonotype is deemed medium-sized (0.01 to 0.1%). The rearrangement uses TRBV6-1 and TRBJ2-1; D might be TRBD2 (6 bases). The germline V gene has CDR1 MNHNS and CDR2 SASEGT. Trimming pared 5 bases from V and 8 bases from J, leaving 10 bases between. The CDR3 is 12 residues long. CDR3 residues: CASSPSGDEQFF. The CDR3 DNA is TGTGCCAGCAGTCCATCGGGAGATGAGCAGTTCTTC.

This chain connects TRBV14 to TRBJ2-7; TRBD2 might be the D (5 bases). The CDR3 sequence is 15 residues long. V shed 4 bases and J shed 2 bases, with 15 bases lying between them. The germline CDR1 and CDR2 sequences are SGHDN and FVKESK. The CDR3 DNA reads as TGTGCCAGCAGCCCCATCGCTAGCAGAGCCTACGAGCAGTACTTC. Encoded protein: CASSPIASRAYEQYF.